Included here is one T cell receptor (beta chain) sequence, with context. Recruitment covered roughly 24 US areas and drew participants whose ages spanned roughly 18 to 90 years. Clinical history reported by participants formed the basis on which cohorts were assigned. Germline CDR1 reads LGHNA; CDR2 reads YNFKEQ. There are 18 residues in the CDR3. J was trimmed by 4 bases and V by 4 bases; bases with no gene match: 7. This sample was included in a study of blood T cell repertoires in COVID-19. TCRdb keeps only in-frame clones here, not all; method: immunoSEQ multiplex PCR. This sample has 150,000 to 200,000 clones, with 88% found just once.

The chain links TRBV4-2 to TRBJ2-2, with TRBD2 identical over 15 bases. The receptor was derived from a woman between 50 and 59 years old who had recovered from COVID-19. The specimen sequenced was PBMCs or T cells enriched from blood (not recorded which). The CDR3 coding sequence is TGTGCCAGCAGCCCGGGGACTAGCGGGGGGAGCCCCACCGGGGAGCTGTTTTTT. Translation: CASSPGTSGGSPTGELFF.